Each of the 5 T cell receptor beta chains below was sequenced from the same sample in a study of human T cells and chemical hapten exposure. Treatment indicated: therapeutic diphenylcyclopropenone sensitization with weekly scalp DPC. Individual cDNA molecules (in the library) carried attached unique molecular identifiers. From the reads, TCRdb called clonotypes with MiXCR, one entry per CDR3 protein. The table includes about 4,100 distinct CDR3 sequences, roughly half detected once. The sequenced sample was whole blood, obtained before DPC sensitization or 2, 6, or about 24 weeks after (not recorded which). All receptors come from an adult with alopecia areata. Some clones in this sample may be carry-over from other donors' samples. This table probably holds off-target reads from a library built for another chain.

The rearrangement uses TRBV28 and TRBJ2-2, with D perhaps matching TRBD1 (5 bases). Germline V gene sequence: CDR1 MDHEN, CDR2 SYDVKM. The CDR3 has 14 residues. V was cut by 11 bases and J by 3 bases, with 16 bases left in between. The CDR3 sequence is CAGAGIRDTGELFF. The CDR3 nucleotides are TGTGCCGGTGCAGGGATTAGGGACACCGGGGAGCTGTTTTTT.

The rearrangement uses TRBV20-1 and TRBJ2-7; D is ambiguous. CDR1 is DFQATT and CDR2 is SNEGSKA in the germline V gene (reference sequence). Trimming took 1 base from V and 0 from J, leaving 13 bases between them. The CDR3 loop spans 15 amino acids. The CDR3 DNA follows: TGCAGTGCTAGAGTTGGAGCGTTTAGCTCCTACGAGCAGTACTTC. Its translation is CSARVGAFSSYEQYF.

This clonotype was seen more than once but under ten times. CDR3 DNA: TGTGCCACCAGGAGCGGGGGGCCCCTAGATACGCAGTATTTT. It specifies CATRSGGPLDTQYF. The chain recombines TRBV24-1 with TRBJ2-3, with 9 bases lining up with TRBD2. There are 14 residues in the CDR3. CDR1 is KGHDR and CDR2 is SFDVKD in the germline V gene. V shed 7 bases, J shed 5 bases, and the junction held 6 bases outside the gene matches.

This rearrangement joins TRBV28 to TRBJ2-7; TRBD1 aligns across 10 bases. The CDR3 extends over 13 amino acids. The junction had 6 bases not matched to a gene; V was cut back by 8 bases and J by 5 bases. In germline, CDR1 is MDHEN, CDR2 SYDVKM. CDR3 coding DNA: TGTGCCAGCGGCGGGACAGGGGTGCACGAGCAGTACTTC. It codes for CASGGTGVHEQYF.

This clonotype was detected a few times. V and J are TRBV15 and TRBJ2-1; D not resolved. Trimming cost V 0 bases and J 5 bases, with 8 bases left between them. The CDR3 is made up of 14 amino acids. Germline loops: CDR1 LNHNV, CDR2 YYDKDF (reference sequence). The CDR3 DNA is TGTGCCACCAGCAGAGAGACCAAACACAATGAGCAGTTCTTC. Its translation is CATSRETKHNEQFF. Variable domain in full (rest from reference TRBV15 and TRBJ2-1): DAMVIQNPRYQVTQFGKPVTLSCSQTLNHNVMYWYQQKSSQAPKLLFHYYDKDFNNEADTPDNFQSRRPNTSFCFLDIRSPGLGDTAMYLCATSRETKHNEQFFGPGTRLTVL.